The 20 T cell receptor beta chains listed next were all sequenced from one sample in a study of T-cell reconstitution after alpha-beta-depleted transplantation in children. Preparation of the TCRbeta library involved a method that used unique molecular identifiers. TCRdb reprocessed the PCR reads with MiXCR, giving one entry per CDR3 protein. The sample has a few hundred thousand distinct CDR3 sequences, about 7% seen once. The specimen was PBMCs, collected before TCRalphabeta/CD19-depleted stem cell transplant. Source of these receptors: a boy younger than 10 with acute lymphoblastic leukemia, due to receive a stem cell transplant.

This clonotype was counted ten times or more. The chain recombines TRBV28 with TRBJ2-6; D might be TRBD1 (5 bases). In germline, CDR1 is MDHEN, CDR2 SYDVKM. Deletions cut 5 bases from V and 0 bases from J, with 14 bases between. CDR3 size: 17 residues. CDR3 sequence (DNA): TGTGCCAGCAGTGATGTAACAGGAGTCTCTGGGGCCAACGTCCTGACTTTC. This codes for CASSDVTGVSGANVLTF.

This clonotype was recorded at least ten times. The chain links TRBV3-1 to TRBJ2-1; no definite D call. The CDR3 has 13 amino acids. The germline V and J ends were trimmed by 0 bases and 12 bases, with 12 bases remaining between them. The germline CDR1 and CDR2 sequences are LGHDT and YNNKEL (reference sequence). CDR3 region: CASSQDRTGGQFF. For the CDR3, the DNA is TGTGCCAGCAGCCAAGATCGGACCGGTGGGCAGTTCTTC.

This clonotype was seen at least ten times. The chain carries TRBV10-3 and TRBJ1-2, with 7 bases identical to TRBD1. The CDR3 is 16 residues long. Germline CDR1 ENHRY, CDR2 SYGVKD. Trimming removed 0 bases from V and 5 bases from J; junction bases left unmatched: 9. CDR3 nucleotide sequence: TGTGCCATCAGTGAGTCAGGGGGCGCAACCATGTATGGCTACACCTTC. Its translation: CAISESGGATMYGYTF.

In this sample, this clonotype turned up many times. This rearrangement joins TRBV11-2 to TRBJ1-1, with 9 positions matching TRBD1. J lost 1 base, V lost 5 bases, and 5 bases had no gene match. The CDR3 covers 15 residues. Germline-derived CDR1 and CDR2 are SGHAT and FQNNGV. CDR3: CASSIGTGKNTEAFF. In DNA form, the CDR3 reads TGTGCCAGCAGCATCGGGACAGGGAAGAACACTGAAGCTTTCTTT. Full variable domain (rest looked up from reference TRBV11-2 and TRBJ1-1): EAGVAQSPRYKIIEKRQSVAFWCNPISGHATLYWYQQILGQGPKLLIQFQNNGVVDDSQLPKDRFSAERLKGVDSTLKIQPAKLEDSAVYLCASSIGTGKNTEAFFGQGTRLTVV.

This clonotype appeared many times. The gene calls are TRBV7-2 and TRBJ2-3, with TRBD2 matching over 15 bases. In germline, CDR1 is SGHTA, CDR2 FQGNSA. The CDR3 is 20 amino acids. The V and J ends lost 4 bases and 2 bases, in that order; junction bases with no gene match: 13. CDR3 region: CASSYRTSGGAGSDTDTQYF. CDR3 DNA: TGTGCCAGCAGCTACCGGACTAGCGGGGGGGCAGGATCCGACACAGATACGCAGTATTTT.

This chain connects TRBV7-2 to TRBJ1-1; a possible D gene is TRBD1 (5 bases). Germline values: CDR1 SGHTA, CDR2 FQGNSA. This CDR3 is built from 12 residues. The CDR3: CASGGDNTEAFF. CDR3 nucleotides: TGTGCAAGCGGAGGGGATAACACTGAAGCTTTCTTT.

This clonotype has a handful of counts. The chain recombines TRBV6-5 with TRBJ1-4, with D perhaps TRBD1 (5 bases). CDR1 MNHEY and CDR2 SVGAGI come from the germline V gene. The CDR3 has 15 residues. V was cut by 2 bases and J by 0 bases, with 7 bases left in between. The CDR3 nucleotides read TGTGCCAGCAGTTACGGGGGTGCAACTAATGAAAAACTGTTTTTT. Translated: CASSYGGATNEKLFF.

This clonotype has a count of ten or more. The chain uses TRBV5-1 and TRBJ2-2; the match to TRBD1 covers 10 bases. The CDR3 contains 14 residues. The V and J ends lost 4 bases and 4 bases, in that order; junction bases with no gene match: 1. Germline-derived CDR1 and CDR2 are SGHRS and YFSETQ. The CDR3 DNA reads TGCGCCAGCAGCCGACAGGGGGCCACCGGGGAGCTGTTTTTT. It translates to CASSRQGATGELFF.

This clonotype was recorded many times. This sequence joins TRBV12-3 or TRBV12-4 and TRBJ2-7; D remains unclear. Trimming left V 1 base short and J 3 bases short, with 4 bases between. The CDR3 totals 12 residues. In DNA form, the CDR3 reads TGTGCCAGCAGTTTAGTTAACTACGAGCAGTACTTC. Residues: CASSLVNYEQYF.

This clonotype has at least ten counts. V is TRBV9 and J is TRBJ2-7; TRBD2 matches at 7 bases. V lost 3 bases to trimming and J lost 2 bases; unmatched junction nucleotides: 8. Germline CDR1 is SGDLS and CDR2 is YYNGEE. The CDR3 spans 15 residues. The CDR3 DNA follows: TGTGCCAGCAGCGGTGGCGGGGGTCAAACCTACGAGCAGTACTTC. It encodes CASSGGGGQTYEQYF.

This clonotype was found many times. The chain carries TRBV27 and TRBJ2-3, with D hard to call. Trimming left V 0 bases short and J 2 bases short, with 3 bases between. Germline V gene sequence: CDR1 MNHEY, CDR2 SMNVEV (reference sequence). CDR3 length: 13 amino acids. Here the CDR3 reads CASSLSTTDTQYF. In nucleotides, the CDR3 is TGTGCCAGCAGTTTATCGACCACAGATACGCAGTATTTT.

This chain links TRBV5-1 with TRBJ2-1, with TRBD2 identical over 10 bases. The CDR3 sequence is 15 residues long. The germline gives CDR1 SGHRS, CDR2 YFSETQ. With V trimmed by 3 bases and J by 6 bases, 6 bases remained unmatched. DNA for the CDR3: TGCGCCAGCAGCTCCGTAGCGGGGGGTTCCAATGAGCAGTTCTTC. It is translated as CASSSVAGGSNEQFF.

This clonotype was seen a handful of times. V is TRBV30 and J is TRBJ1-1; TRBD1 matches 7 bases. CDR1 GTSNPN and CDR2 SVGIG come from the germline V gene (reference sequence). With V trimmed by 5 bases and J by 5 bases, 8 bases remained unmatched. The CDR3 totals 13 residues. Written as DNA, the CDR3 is TGTGCCTGGGACAGGGTCGAGGGGACTGAAGCTTTCTTT. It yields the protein CAWDRVEGTEAFF. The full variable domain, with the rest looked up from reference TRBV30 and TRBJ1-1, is SQTIHQWPATLVQPVGSPLSLECTVEGTSNPNLYWYRQAAGRGLQLLFYSVGIGQISSEVPQNLSASRPQDRQFILSSKKLLLSDSGFYLCAWDRVEGTEAFFGQGTRLTVV.

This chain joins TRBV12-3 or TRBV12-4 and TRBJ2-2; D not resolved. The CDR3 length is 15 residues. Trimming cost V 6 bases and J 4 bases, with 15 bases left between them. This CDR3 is CASRPRVSGTGELFF. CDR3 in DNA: TGTGCCAGCAGACCTAGGGTGTCGGGCACCGGGGAGCTGTTTTTT.

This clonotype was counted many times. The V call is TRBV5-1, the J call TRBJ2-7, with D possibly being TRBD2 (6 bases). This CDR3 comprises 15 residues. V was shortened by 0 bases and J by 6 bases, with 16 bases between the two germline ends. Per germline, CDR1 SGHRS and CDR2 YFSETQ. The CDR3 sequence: CASSLGSAGSGEQYF. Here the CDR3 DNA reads TGCGCCAGCAGCTTGGGGTCTGCCGGGAGTGGCGAGCAGTACTTC.

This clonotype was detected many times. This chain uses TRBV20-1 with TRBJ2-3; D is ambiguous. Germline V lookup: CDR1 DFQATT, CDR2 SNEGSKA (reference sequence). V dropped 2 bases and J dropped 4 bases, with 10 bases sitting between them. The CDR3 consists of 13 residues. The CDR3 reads CSARNWIADTQYF. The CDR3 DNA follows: TGCAGTGCTAGAAACTGGATAGCAGATACGCAGTATTTT.

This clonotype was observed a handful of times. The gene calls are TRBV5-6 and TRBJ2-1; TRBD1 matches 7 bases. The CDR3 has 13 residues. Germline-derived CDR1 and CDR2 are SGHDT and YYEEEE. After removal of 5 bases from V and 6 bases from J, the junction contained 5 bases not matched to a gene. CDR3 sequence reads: CASRYDRVNEQFF. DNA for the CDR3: TGTGCCAGCAGGTACGACAGGGTCAATGAGCAGTTCTTC.

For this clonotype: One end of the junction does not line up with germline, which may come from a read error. CDR3 region: CSARSREGNGETRYF. In DNA form, the CDR3 reads TGCAGTGCTAGGTCGCGGGAGGGGAATGGGGAGACCCGGTACTTC. The chain links TRBV20-1 to TRBJ2-5, with 9 bases fitting TRBD2. The CDR3 is 15 residues long. Germline values: CDR1 DFQATT, CDR2 SNEGSKA (reference sequence).

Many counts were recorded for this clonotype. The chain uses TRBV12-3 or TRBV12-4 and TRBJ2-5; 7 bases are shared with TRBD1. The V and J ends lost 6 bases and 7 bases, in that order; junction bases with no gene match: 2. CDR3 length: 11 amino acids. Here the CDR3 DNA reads TGTGCCAGCAGGACAGGGTCGACCCAGTACTTC. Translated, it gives CASRTGSTQYF.

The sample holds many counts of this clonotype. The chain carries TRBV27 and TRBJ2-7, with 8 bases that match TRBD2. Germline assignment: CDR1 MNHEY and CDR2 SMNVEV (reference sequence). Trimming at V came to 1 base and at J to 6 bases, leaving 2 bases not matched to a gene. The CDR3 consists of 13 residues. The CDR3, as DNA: TGTGCCAGCAGTTTATACACTAGCGGCGAGCAGTACTTC. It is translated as CASSLYTSGEQYF.